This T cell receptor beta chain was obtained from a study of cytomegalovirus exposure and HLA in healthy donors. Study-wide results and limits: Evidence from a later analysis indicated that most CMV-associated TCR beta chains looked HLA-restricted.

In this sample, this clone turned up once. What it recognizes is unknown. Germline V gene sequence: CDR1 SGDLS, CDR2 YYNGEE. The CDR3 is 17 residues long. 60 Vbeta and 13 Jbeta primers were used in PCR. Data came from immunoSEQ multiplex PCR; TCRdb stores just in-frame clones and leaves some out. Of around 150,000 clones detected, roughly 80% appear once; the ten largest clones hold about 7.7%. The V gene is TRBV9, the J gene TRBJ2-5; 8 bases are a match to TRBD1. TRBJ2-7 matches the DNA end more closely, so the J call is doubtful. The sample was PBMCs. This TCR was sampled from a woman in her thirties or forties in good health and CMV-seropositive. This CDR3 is CASSPNVVGQVKYEQYF. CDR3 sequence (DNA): TGTGCCAGCAGCCCAAATGTAGTGGGACAGGTAAAATACGAGCAGTACTTC.